These T cell receptor beta chains were read from a single sample in a study of blood T cells in healthy people across ages. TCRdb re-derived calls from the 5' RACE reads in MiXCR, one entry per CDR3 protein. This table holds about 780,000 distinct CDR3 sequences, more than 35% found once. Sequenced sample: blood. These receptors were taken from a man older than 75 in good health. Each CDR3 is given with its conserved first and last residue. D genes are given only for firm matches. The size entry is marked missing in some rows and otherwise reads once, few, many or a size class.

TRBV3-1	NA	NA	TRBJ1-5	CASSQDLGGAGQPQHF	TGTGCCAGCAGCCAAGATCTGGGGGGCGCAGGGCAGCCCCAGCATTTT
TRBV7-9	NA	NA	TRBJ1-4	CASSAAGVDAEKLFF	TGTGCCAGCAGCGCCGCGGGAGTCGATGCTGAAAAACTGTTTTTT
TRBV7-3	NA	NA	TRBJ2-2	CASSLFGNGNTGELFF	TGTGCCAGCAGCTTATTCGGAAACGGGAACACCGGGGAGCTGTTTTTT
TRBV7-2	NA	NA	TRBJ1-2	CASSRGPGTYGYIF	TGTGCCAGCAGCAGGGGCCCGGGAACCTATGGCTACATCTTC
TRBV28	few	NA	TRBJ1-5	CASSFGSGNQPQHF	TGTGCCAGCAGTTTTGGGAGTGGTAATCAGCCCCAGCATTTT
TRBV7-2	NA	NA	TRBJ2-7	CASSPSTGSSYEQYF	TGTGCCAGCAGCCCGTCGACAGGAAGCTCCTACGAGCAGTACTTC
TRBV20-1	many	TRBD2	TRBJ2-5	CSADAGTSGIQETQYF	TGCAGTGCCGATGCTGGGACTAGCGGAATTCAAGAGACCCAGTACTTC
TRBV12-3/TRBV12-4	NA	NA	TRBJ2-1	CASSLISGLNEQFF	TGTGCCAGCAGTTTAATTTCCGGACTCAATGAGCAGTTCTTC
TRBV4-2	few	NA	TRBJ2-7	CASSQTGPLSYEQYF	TGTGCCAGCAGCCAGACGGGGCCTCTCTCCTACGAGCAGTACTTC
TRBV2	NA	TRBD1	TRBJ2-6	CASSEDRVIGANVLTF	TGTGCCAGCAGCGAGGACAGGGTTATCGGGGCCAACGTCCTGACTTTC
TRBV6-1	NA	NA	TRBJ2-1	CASSLGRIVYNEQFF	TGTGCCAGCAGTCTAGGACGGATAGTCTACAATGAGCAGTTCTTC
TRBV20-1	NA	TRBD2	TRBJ2-7	CSASASGPAYEQYF	TGCAGTGCTAGTGCTAGCGGCCCTGCCTACGAGCAGTACTTC
TRBV7-2	many	NA	TRBJ2-5	CASSLGVGGTQETQYF	TGTGCCAGCAGCTTAGGAGTAGGCGGGACACAAGAGACCCAGTACTTC
TRBV10-1	NA	TRBD1	TRBJ2-7	CASSPRDRGMYEQYF	TGCGCCAGCAGCCCCCGGGACAGGGGGATGTACGAGCAGTACTTC
TRBV11-2	NA	NA	TRBJ2-5	CASSPLGARETQYF	TGTGCCAGCAGCCCCCTTGGGGCCAGAGAGACCCAGTACTTC
TRBV6-2/TRBV6-3	NA	NA	TRBJ2-5	CASSLEQTQYF	TGTGCCAGCAGTCTCGAGCAGACCCAGTACTTC
TRBV15	NA	NA	TRBJ2-5	CATSREGARAVETQYF	TGTGCCACCAGCAGAGAAGGGGCGAGGGCGGTGGAGACCCAGTACTTC
TRBV29-1	NA	TRBD1	TRBJ1-1	CSVLQGAKNTEAFF	TGCAGCGTTCTACAGGGGGCGAAGAACACTGAAGCTTTCTTT
TRBV7-2	NA	NA	TRBJ2-7	CASSPADYRGQVFSYEQYF	TGTGCCAGCAGCCCGGCGGATTATCGGGGCCAAGTCTTCTCCTACGAGCAGTACTTC
TRBV21-1	NA	NA	TRBJ1-1	CASSKGMDRYSWSTEAFF	TGTGCCAGCAGCAAAGGCATGGACAGGTATTCTTGGTCCACTGAAGCTTTCTTT
TRBV29-1	NA	TRBD2	TRBJ2-3	CSLEGLAGRGADTQYF	TGCAGCCTCGAAGGCCTAGCGGGAAGGGGAGCAGATACGCAGTATTTT
TRBV5-1	NA	TRBD1	TRBJ2-7	CASSYRDRVNNEQYF	TGCGCCAGCAGCTACCGGGACAGGGTAAACAATGAGCAGTACTTC
TRBV20-1	NA	TRBD2	TRBJ2-1	CSARKRETGIHNEQFF	TGCAGTGCTAGAAAGCGGGAGACAGGAATACACAATGAGCAGTTCTTC
TRBV20-1	few	NA	TRBJ1-4	CSAEPLDPTNEKLFF	TGCAGTGCTGAACCCCTGGATCCAACTAATGAAAAACTGTTTTTT
TRBV29-1	NA	NA	TRBJ2-7	CSVGGWTYEQYF	TGCAGCGTTGGAGGGTGGACCTACGAGCAGTACTTC
TRBV27	NA	TRBD1	TRBJ2-5	CASRVNRGETQYF	TGTGCCAGCAGGGTAAACAGGGGTGAGACCCAGTACTTC
TRBV7-3	NA	NA	TRBJ1-1	CASSLNRDPNTEAFF	TGTGCCAGCAGCTTAAACAGGGACCCCAACACTGAAGCTTTCTTT
TRBV3-1	NA	NA	TRBJ1-5	CASSQDLSDQPQHF	TGTGCCAGCAGTCAAGATCTTTCCGATCAGCCCCAGCATTTT
TRBV30	NA	NA	TRBJ2-5	CAWSPRWWGQYF	TGTGCCTGGAGTCCTAGATGGTGGGGCCAGTACTTC
TRBV7-3	NA	NA	TRBJ2-6	CASSLRGSSSGANVLTF	TGTGCCAGCAGCTTAAGGGGCAGTAGCTCTGGGGCCAACGTCCTGACTTTC
TRBV7-2	few	NA	TRBJ2-3	CASSPPAYTDTQYF	TGTGCCAGCAGCCCCCCAGCTTACACAGATACGCAGTATTTT
TRBV5-6	few	NA	TRBJ2-5	CASSRIRDHRGETQYF	TGTGCCAGCAGCCGAATCCGGGACCACCGGGGGGAGACCCAGTACTTC
TRBV12-3/TRBV12-4	NA	NA	TRBJ2-7	CASQNRVHEQYF	TGTGCCAGTCAAAACAGGGTACATGAGCAGTACTTC
TRBV28	few	TRBD2	TRBJ2-1	CASSPSGLAGRTGTYNEQFF	TGTGCCAGCAGCCCTTCAGGACTAGCGGGACGGACCGGCACGTACAATGAGCAGTTCTTC
TRBV28	NA	NA	TRBJ2-5	CASSFPGAQETQYF	TGTGCCAGCAGTTTTCCAGGGGCTCAAGAGACCCAGTACTTC
TRBV7-6	NA	TRBD2	TRBJ2-1	CASSLVPRTSGRLNEQFF	TGTGCCAGCAGCTTAGTCCCTCGGACTAGCGGGAGATTGAATGAGCAGTTCTTC
TRBV12-3/TRBV12-4	few	NA	TRBJ1-5	CASSRVDQPQHF	TGTGCCAGCAGCCGGGTTGATCAGCCCCAGCATTTT
TRBV11-2	few	TRBD2	TRBJ2-7	CASSLEVAGGWGPMASYEQYF	TGTGCCAGCAGCTTAGAGGTAGCGGGAGGATGGGGACCCATGGCCTCCTACGAGCAGTACTTC
TRBV19	once	NA	TRBJ2-2	CASSPQMNTGELFF	TGTGCCAGTAGTCCACAGATGAACACCGGGGAGCTGTTTTTT
TRBV28	NA	NA	TRBJ2-3	CASKTQDSTNTQYF	TGTGCCAGCAAAACTCAGGACAGCACAAATACGCAGTATTTT
TRBV6-5	few	NA	TRBJ1-6	CASSYAGQQNSPLHF	TGTGCCAGCAGTTACGCGGGGCAGCAGAATTCACCCCTCCACTTT
TRBV7-2	NA	TRBD2	TRBJ2-7	CASSLEWGGSYEQYF	TGTGCCAGCAGCTTAGAGTGGGGGGGGTCCTACGAGCAGTACTTC
TRBV20-1	NA	NA	TRBJ2-7	CSARTLNEQYF	TGCAGTGCTAGAACCCTCAACGAGCAGTACTTC
TRBV7-9	NA	NA	TRBJ2-5	CASSLGGQIKETQYF	TGTGCCAGCAGCTTAGGTGGACAGATTAAAGAGACCCAGTACTTC
TRBV29-1	NA	NA	TRBJ2-3	CSVELADPDTQYF	TGCAGCGTTGAACTGGCAGATCCAGATACGCAGTATTTT
TRBV5-1	many	NA	TRBJ2-7	CASSDSGAPTYEQYF	TGCGCCAGCAGCGACTCCGGGGCCCCTACCTACGAGCAGTACTTC
TRBV6-2/TRBV6-3	NA	TRBD2	TRBJ2-1	CASSYNLGGSSYNEQFF	TGTGCCAGCAGTTACAATCTAGGCGGGAGCTCCTACAATGAGCAGTTCTTC
TRBV7-2	NA	TRBD1	TRBJ1-4	CASSLSNFIRQGREKLFF	TGTGCCAGCAGCTTAAGTAACTTTATTCGACAGGGTAGAGAAAAACTGTTTTTT
TRBV27	NA	NA	TRBJ2-1	CASSLSRYSSEQFF	TGTGCCAGCTCTTTAAGCAGGTACAGTAGTGAGCAGTTCTTC
TRBV7-2	once	NA	TRBJ1-5	CASSSQPGSNQPQHF	TGTGCCAGCAGCTCCCAACCGGGGAGCAATCAGCCCCAGCATTTT
TRBV4-2	NA	TRBD2	TRBJ2-4	CASSQAGGRKNIQYF	TGTGCCAGCAGCCAAGCGGGGGGAAGAAAAAACATTCAGTACTTC
TRBV20-1	NA	TRBD1	TRBJ1-2	CSASRGRYYYGYTF	TGCAGTGCTAGCAGGGGGAGGTATTACTATGGCTACACCTTC
TRBV6-6	NA	TRBD1	TRBJ2-5	CASSYDRAVETQYF	TGTGCCAGCAGTTACGACAGGGCCGTGGAGACCCAGTACTTC
TRBV24-1	few	TRBD1	TRBJ2-2	CATSDIWGRQGASNTGELFF	TGTGCCACCAGTGATATTTGGGGGCGACAGGGGGCCTCGAACACCGGGGAGCTGTTTTTT
TRBV7-2	many	TRBD2	TRBJ2-1	CASSAMGTSGSKGGQFF	TGTGCCAGCAGCGCGATGGGGACTAGCGGGAGTAAAGGGGGGCAGTTCTTC
TRBV6-2/TRBV6-3	many	NA	TRBJ2-3	CASTPWEPSRGTDTQYF	TGTGCCAGCACCCCGTGGGAACCGAGCAGGGGCACAGATACGCAGTATTTT
TRBV4-1	NA	TRBD2	TRBJ2-5	CASSQGLAGDETQYF	TGCGCCAGCAGCCAAGGACTAGCGGGAGACGAGACCCAGTACTTC
TRBV20-1	few	NA	TRBJ2-1	CSARDGSAAYNEQFF	TGCAGTGCTAGAGATGGGAGCGCCGCCTACAATGAGCAGTTCTTC
TRBV7-9	few	NA	TRBJ2-7	CASSLIPGTREQYF	TGTGCCAGCAGCTTAATCCCGGGTACTCGAGAGCAGTACTTC
TRBV29-1	few	NA	TRBJ2-7	CSVAQGNEQYF	TGCAGCGTGGCCCAGGGGAACGAGCAGTACTTC